These T cell receptor beta chains were read from a single sample in a study of blood T cell repertoires in COVID-19. Clones were sequenced by immunoSEQ multiplex PCR, and TCRdb holds only the in-frame ones, with some missing. The top ten clones hold about 1.2% of a sample with about 300,000 clones, roughly 86% of them seen once. Sequencing was carried out using peripheral blood. These receptors came from a man in his 70s with acute or convalescent COVID-19. CDR3s include the opening cysteine and the closing phenylalanine or tryptophan. The D gene is left open where the match is weak. Part of the rows lack a size; the others show once, few, many or a class for expanded clones.

>TRBD2|-|TRBV5-1|TRBJ2-3
CASIRESGSGTDTQYF
TGCGCCAGCATACGAGAAAGCGGGAGTGGAACAGATACGCAGTATTTT
>-|-|TRBV29-1|TRBJ1-1
CSVGELNTEAFF
TGCAGCGTTGGCGAGCTCAACACTGAAGCTTTCTTT
>-|-|TRBV7-9|TRBJ2-7
CASSPGQHRHEQYF
TGTGCCAGCAGCCCAGGACAGCACCGGCACGAGCAGTACTTC
>TRBD1|-|TRBV7-2|TRBJ2-2
CASSLAGTGSANTGELFF
TGTGCCAGCAGCTTAGCCGGGACAGGTTCTGCGAACACCGGGGAGCTGTTTTTT
>-|-|TRBV7-2|TRBJ2-7
CASSPDSGTYEQYF
TGTGCCAGCAGCCCAGATAGCGGCACCTACGAGCAGTACTTC
>-|-|TRBV20-1|TRBJ2-3
CSASLFRGGTDTQYF
TGCAGTGCTAGTTTGTTTCGCGGCGGAACAGATACGCAGTATTTT
>-|-|TRBV15|TRBJ2-7
CATSRDQKLYYPYEQYF
TGTGCCACCAGCAGAGATCAAAAGCTGTACTACCCCTACGAGCAGTACTTC
>TRBD1|-|TRBV4-3|TRBJ2-2
CASSQEVTGAINTGELFF
TGCGCCAGCAGCCAAGAAGTGACAGGGGCTATAAACACCGGGGAGCTGTTTTTT
>-|-|TRBV7-9|TRBJ2-3
CASSPLASTSTDTQYF
TGTGCCAGCAGCCCTCTAGCGAGTACTAGCACAGATACGCAGTATTTT
>-|-|TRBV5-1|TRBJ2-7
CASTLSSGGQGEQYF
TGCGCCAGCACCCTGAGCTCAGGGGGGCAGGGCGAGCAGTACTTC
>TRBD2|once|TRBV7-2|TRBJ2-1
CASSLARDYANEQFF
TGTGCCAGCAGCTTAGCCCGGGACTACGCTAATGAGCAGTTCTTC
>TRBD1|-|TRBV13|TRBJ1-2
CASRPDRVNGYTF
TGTGCCAGCAGACCCGACAGGGTGAATGGCTACACCTTC
>TRBD1|-|TRBV28|TRBJ1-5
CASSLPPGQGNQPQHF
TGTGCCAGCAGTTTACCCCCGGGACAGGGAAATCAGCCCCAGCATTTT
>-|-|TRBV4-1|TRBJ2-5
CASSPNRVRETQYF
TGCGCCAGCAGCCCAAACCGAGTACGCGAGACCCAGTACTTC
>TRBD2|-|TRBV5-1|TRBJ2-2
CASSLGLAGLRSGELFF
TGCGCCAGCAGCTTGGGACTAGCGGGGCTCAGGAGCGGGGAGCTGTTTTTT
>TRBD1|-|TRBV5-6|TRBJ1-2
CASSFRGTNYGYTF
TGTGCCAGCAGCTTCAGGGGGACTAACTATGGCTACACCTTC
>TRBD1|-|TRBV5-4|TRBJ2-5
CASSALQGARETQYF
TGTGCCAGCAGCGCGCTCCAGGGGGCCCGAGAGACCCAGTACTTC
>-|-|TRBV30|TRBJ1-3
CAWSFRHTISGNTIYF
TGTGCCTGGAGTTTTAGACACACAATCTCTGGAAACACCATATATTTT